One and the same sample provided the 9 T cell receptor beta chains below, sequenced in a study of technical replicates of blood from a handful of donors. The table came from immunoSEQ multiplex PCR; TCRdb's copy has only in-frame clones and leaves some out. The sample has 90,000 to 100,000 clones; about 94% are singletons. Sequencing was done on a sample of T cells isolated from PBMCs. Receptors originate from a human donor in good health.

The rearrangement uses TRBV5-1 and TRBJ1-2; 7 bases are shared with TRBD1. Germline trimming cut 0 bases from V and 8 bases from J; bases unmatched to any gene: 10. From germline, CDR1 is SGHRS and CDR2 YFSETQ. The CDR3 is 15 residues long. CDR3 nucleotides: TGCGCCAGCAGCTTGGAAGGGGGCCAGGTCTTAGGCTACACCTTC. It yields the protein CASSLEGGQVLGYTF.

V usage is TRBV7-8 and J usage is TRBJ2-3; 12 bases line up with TRBD2. This CDR3 is 16 amino acids long. Germline loops: CDR1 SGHVS, CDR2 FQNEAQ. V trimming: 7 bases; J trimming: 3 bases; junction bases outside the gene matches: 8. CDR3 sequence reads: CASTPWTSGITDTQYF. CDR3 nucleotides: TGTGCCAGCACCCCGTGGACTAGCGGGATTACAGATACGCAGTATTTT.

This clone was detected only once. V gene TRBV5-8 combines with J gene TRBJ2-3, with D perhaps matching TRBD1 (5 bases). Trimming stripped 4 bases from V and 3 bases from J, with 15 bases between. The CDR3 length is 15 residues. Per germline, CDR1 SGHTS and CDR2 YDEGEE. The CDR3 is CASSTTRQRTDTQYF. CDR3 coding DNA: TGTGCCAGCAGCACGACCCGACAGCGAACAGATACGCAGTATTTT.

The V call is TRBV29-1, the J call TRBJ2-5; 7 nucleotides agree with TRBD2. The V segment lost 4 bases and the J segment 4 bases; nucleotides outside the gene matches: 9. The V gene's germline CDR1 is SQVTM and CDR2 ANQGSEA. The CDR3 totals 14 residues. Here the CDR3 DNA reads TGCAGCGTTGGGGCGGGGAGGGCCTTAGAGACCCAGTACTTC. This gives the protein CSVGAGRALETQYF.

The chain combines TRBV21-1 with TRBJ2-5; TRBD2 was called by the table and not checked on the DNA. TRBV21-1 is a pseudogene locus. The CDR3 sequence is 15 residues long. In nucleotides, the CDR3 is TGTGCCAGCAGCAAAACCTGGACTAGTAAGGAGACCCAGTACTTC. Amino acids: CASSKTWTSKETQYF.

For the CDR3, the DNA is TGTGCCTGGAGTGTAATGCGGGGGAGCGCTGGAAACACCATATATTTT. Protein: CAWSVMRGSAGNTIYF. The chain carries TRBV30 and TRBJ1-3; perhaps TRBD1 as D (5 bases). The V and J ends lost 0 bases and 2 bases respectively, with 14 bases between them. CDR1 is GTSNPN and CDR2 is SVGIG in the germline V gene (reference sequence). The CDR3 runs to 16 residues.

The chain has TRBV30 and TRBJ1-1; D is unclear. Germline values: CDR1 GTSNPN, CDR2 SVGIG (reference sequence). The CDR3 consists of 11 residues. The V and J ends lost 7 bases and 0 bases respectively, with 6 bases between them. CDR3 sequence: CASVLNTEAFF. DNA for the CDR3: TGTGCCTCCGTTTTGAACACTGAAGCTTTCTTT.

For this clone: Additional DNA sequences in this sample encode the identical CDR3. The CDR3 is CASSHLGQTSSEAFF. In DNA, the CDR3 is TGTGCCAGCAGCCATCTTGGACAGACTTCTTCTGAAGCTTTCTTT. The V call is TRBV5-4, the J call TRBJ1-1, with TRBD1 as a possible D gene (6 bases). CDR3 length equals 15 residues. CDR1 is SGHNT and CDR2 is YYREEE in the germline V gene (reference sequence). Trimming shortened V by 4 bases and J by 6 bases, and 19 bases separated the two germline ends.

The sample holds one count of this clone. The chain recombines TRBV28 with TRBJ2-1, with a weak D call TRBD1 (5 bases). The CDR3 spans 16 residues. Per germline, CDR1 MDHEN and CDR2 SYDVKM. Trimming took 6 bases from V and 4 from J, leaving 19 bases between them. CDR3 sequence: CASSRNRGLVYNEQFF. The CDR3 DNA reads TGTGCCAGCAGCCGCAATAGGGGTTTGGTTTACAATGAGCAGTTCTTC.